This T cell receptor (beta chain) was found in a study of cytomegalovirus exposure and HLA in healthy donors. Method: immunoSEQ multiplex PCR; TCRdb's copy keeps in-frame clones and lacks some. This sample has some 130,000 clones; about 86% occur once, and the top ten carry 2.9%. V was pared by 4 bases and J by 7 bases, with 11 bases of the junction left unmatched. This CDR3 is 15 amino acids long. CDR1 and CDR2 from the germline V gene are MGHRA and YSYEKL. The TCR was taken from a man younger than 35 in good health and CMV-seronegative. V is TRBV4-1 and J is TRBJ2-7; 9 positions match TRBD1. The sequencing input was PBMCs. The CDR3: CASSLLQGALGEQYF. CDR3 nucleotides: TGCGCCAGCAGCCTGTTACAGGGGGCGCTGGGAGAGCAGTACTTC.